The T cell receptor (beta chain) under discussion was sequenced for a study of T cell repertoires in cytomegalovirus infection. Study conclusions and caveats: Ex vivo, HLA-C-restricted CMV-specific TCR beta clonotypes prevailed over the rest of the response. Totalled public TCR beta family frequency picked out people who carried CMV plus the relevant HLA.

As regards this clonotype: The antigen remains undetermined.

V was pared by 3 bases and J by 8 bases, with 11 bases between. The CDR3 has 12 amino acids. Germline V CDR1 and CDR2: SGDLS, YYNGEE. MiXCR was run by TCRdb on the reads, yielding one entry per CDR3 protein. Of 500,000 or so distinct CDR3 sequences in the sample, about 15% were seen once. This TCR came from a human donor in good health (CMV status not recorded). Some clones in this sample may be carry-over from other donors' samples. The material sequenced was CD8+ T cells from PBMCs. This chain connects TRBV9 to TRBJ1-2; D is unresolved. The CDR3 region has the DNA TGTGCCAGCAGCGGCGCCGAAGGCGGCTACACCTTC. Residues: CASSGAEGGYTF.